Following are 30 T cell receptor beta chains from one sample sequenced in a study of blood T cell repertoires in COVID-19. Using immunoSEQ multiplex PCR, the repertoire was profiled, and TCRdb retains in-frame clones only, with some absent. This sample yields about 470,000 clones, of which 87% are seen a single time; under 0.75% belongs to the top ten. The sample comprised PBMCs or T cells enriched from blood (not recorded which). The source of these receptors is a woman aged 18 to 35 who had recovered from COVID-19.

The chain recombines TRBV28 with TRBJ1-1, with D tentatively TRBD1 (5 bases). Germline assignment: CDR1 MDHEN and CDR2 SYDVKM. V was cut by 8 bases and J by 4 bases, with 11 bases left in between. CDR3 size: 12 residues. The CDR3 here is CASLRRVTEAFF. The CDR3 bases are TGTGCCAGCCTCCGCAGGGTCACTGAAGCTTTCTTT.

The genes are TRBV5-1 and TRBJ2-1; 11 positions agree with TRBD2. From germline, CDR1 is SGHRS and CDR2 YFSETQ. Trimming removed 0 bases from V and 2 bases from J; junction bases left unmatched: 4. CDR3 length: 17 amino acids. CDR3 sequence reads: CASSLETSGDPYNEQFF. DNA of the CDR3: TGCGCCAGCAGCTTGGAGACTAGCGGGGACCCCTACAATGAGCAGTTCTTC.

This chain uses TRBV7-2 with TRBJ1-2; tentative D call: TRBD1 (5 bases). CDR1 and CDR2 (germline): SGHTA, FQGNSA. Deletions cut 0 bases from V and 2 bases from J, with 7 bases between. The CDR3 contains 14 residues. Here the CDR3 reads CASSLAGGNYGYTF. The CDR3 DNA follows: TGTGCCAGCAGCTTAGCGGGGGGGAACTATGGCTACACCTTC.

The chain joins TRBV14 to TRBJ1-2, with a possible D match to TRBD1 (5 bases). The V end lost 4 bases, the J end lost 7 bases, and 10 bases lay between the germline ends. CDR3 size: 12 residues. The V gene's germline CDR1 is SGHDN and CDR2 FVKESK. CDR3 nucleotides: TGTGCCAGCAGCCCGCCCAGGGCTGGCTACACCTTC. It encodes CASSPPRAGYTF. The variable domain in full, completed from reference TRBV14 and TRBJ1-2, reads EAGVTQFPSHSVIEKGQTVTLRCDPISGHDNLYWYRRVMGKEIKFLLHFVKESKQDESGMPNNRFLAERTGGTYSTLKVQPAELEDSGVYFCASSPPRAGYTFGSGTRLTVV.

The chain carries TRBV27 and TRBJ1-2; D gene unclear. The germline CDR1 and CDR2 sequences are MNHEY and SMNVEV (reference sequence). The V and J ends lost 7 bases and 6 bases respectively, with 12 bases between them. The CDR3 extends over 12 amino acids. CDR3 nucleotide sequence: TGTGCCAGCACCAGTGGAGGGAATGGCTACACCTTC. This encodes CASTSGGNGYTF.

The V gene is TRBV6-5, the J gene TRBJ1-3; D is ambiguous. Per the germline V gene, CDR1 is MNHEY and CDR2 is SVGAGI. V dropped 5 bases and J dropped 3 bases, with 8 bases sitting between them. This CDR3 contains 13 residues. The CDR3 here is CASSPGFGNTIYF. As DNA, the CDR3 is TGTGCCAGCAGTCCAGGTTTTGGAAACACCATATATTTT.

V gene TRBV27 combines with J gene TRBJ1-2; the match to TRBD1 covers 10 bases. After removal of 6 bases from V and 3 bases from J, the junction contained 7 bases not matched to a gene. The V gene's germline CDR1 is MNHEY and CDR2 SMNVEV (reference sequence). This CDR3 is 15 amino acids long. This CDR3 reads CASSRGDRGYYGYTF. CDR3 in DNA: TGTGCCAGCAGCCGGGGGGACAGGGGATACTATGGCTACACCTTC.

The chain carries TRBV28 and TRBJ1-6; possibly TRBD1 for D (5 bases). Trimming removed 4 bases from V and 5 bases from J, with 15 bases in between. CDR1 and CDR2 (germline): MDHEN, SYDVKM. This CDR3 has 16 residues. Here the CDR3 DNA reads TGTGCCAGCAGTTACGGGGGGAAATTCGATAATTCACCCCTCCACTTT. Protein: CASSYGGKFDNSPLHF.

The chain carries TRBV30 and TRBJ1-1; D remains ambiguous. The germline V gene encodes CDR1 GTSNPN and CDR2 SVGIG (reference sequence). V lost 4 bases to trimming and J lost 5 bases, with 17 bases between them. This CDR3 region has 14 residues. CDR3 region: CAWIHGREVTEAFF. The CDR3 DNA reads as TGTGCCTGGATTCACGGACGGGAGGTGACTGAAGCTTTCTTT. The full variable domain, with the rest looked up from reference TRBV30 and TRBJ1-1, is SQTIHQWPATLVQPVGSPLSLECTVEGTSNPNLYWYRQAAGRGLQLLFYSVGIGQISSEVPQNLSASRPQDRQFILSSKKLLLSDSGFYLCAWIHGREVTEAFFGQGTRLTVV.

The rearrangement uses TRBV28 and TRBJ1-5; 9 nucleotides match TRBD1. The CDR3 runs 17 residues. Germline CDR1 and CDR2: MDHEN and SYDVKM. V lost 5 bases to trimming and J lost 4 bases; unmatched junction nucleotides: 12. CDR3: CASSPWDRAIQNQPQHF. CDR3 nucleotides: TGTGCCAGCAGTCCCTGGGACAGGGCTATACAAAATCAGCCCCAGCATTTT.

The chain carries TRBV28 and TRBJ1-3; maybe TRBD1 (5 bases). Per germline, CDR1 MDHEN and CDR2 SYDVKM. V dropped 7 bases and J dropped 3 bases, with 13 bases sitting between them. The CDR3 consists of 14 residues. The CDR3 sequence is CASNTRVNGNTIYF. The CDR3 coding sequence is TGTGCCAGCAATACCAGGGTAAATGGAAACACCATATATTTT.

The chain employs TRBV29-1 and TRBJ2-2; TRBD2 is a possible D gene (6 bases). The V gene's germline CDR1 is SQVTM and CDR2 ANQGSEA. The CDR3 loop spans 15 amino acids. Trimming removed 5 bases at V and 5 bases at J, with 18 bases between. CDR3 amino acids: CSVTSPGRKTGELFF. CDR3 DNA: TGCAGCGTTACTAGTCCGGGGAGGAAAACCGGGGAGCTGTTTTTT.

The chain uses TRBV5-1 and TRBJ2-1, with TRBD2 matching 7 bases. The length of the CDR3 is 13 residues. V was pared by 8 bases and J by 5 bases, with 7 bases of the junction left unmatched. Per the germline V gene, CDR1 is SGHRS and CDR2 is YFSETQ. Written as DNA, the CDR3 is TGCGCCAGTTCCCGGGACTACAACAATGAGCAGTTCTTC. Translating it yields CASSRDYNNEQFF.

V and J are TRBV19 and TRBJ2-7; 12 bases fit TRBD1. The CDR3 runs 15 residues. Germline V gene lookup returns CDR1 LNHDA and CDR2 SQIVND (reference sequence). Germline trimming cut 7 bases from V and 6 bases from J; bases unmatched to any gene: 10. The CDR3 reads CASKRGQGADIEQYF. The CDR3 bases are TGTGCCAGTAAAAGGGGACAGGGGGCCGACATCGAGCAGTACTTC.

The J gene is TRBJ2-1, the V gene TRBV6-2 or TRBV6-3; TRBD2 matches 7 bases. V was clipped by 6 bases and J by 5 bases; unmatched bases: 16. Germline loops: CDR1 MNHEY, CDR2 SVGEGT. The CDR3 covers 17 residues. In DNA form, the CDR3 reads TGTGCCAGCAGCACCCTCGGGCTTGCGGGGGTAAACAATGAGCAGTTCTTC. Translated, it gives CASSTLGLAGVNNEQFF.

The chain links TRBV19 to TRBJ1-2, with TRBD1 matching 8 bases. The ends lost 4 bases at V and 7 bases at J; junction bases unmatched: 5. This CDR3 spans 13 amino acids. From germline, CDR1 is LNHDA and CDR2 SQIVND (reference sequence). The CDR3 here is CASSRTGNRGYTF. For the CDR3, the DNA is TGTGCCAGTAGTAGGACAGGGAATCGTGGCTACACCTTC.

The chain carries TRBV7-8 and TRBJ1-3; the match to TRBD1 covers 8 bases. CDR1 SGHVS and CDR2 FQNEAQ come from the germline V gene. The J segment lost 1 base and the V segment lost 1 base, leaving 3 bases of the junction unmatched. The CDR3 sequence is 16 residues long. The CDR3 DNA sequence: TGTGCCAGCAGCTTAGTGGGGACAGGTTCTGGAAACACCATATATTTT. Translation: CASSLVGTGSGNTIYF.

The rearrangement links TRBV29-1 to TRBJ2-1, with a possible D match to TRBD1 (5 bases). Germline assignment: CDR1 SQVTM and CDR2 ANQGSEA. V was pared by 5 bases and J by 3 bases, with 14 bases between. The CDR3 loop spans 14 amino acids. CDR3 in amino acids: CSVKPQGYYNEQFF. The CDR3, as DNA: TGCAGCGTTAAGCCTCAGGGATACTACAATGAGCAGTTCTTC.

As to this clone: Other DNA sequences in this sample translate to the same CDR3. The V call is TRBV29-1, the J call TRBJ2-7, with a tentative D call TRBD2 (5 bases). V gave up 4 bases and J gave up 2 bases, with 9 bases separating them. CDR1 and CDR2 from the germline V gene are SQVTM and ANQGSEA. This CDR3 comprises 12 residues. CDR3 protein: CSVVRGTYEQYF. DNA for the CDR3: TGCAGCGTTGTACGAGGGACCTACGAGCAGTACTTC.

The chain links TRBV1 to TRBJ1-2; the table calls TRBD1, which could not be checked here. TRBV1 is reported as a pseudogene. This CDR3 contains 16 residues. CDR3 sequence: CTSSTTALQGVLGYTF. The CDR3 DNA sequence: TGCACCAGCAGCACGACTGCCCTACAGGGAGTATTGGGCTACACCTTC.

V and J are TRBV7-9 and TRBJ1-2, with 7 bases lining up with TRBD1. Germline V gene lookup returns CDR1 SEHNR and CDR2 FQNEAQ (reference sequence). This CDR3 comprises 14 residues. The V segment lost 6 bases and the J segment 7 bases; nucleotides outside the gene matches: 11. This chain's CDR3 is CASSPNLGGSGYTF. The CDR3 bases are TGTGCCAGCAGTCCCAACCTAGGGGGCTCTGGCTACACCTTC.

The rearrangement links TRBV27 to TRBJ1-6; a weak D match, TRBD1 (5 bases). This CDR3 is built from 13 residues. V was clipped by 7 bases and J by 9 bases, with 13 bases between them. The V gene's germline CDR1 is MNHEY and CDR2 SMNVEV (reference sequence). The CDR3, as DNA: TGTGCCAGCACCCTCGGGGGGGGTTCACCCCTCCACTTT. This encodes CASTLGGGSPLHF.

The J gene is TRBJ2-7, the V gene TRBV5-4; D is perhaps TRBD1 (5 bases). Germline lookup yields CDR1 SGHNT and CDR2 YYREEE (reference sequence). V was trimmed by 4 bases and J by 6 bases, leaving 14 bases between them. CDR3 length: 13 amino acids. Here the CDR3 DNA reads TGTGCCAGCAGCCCCCGGCAGGGCACCGAGCAGTACTTC. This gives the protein CASSPRQGTEQYF.

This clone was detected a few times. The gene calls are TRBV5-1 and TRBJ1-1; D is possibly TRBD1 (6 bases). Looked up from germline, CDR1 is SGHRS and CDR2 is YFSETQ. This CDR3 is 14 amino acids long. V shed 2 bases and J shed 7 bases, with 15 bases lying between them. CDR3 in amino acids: CASSLQGGVSEAFF. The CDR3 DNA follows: TGCGCCAGCAGCTTACAGGGTGGGGTAAGTGAAGCTTTCTTT.

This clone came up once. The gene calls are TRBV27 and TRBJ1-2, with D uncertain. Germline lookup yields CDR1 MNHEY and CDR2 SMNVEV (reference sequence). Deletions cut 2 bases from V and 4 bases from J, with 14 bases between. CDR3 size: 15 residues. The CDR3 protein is CASSLAGSKFYGYTF. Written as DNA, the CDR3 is TGTGCCAGCAGTTTAGCGGGATCAAAGTTCTATGGCTACACCTTC.

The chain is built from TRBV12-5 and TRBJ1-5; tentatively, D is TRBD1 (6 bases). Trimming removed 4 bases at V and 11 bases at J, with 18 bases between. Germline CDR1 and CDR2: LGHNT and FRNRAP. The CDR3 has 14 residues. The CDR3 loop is CASGSPGGPATQHF. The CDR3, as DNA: TGTGCTAGTGGTTCCCCGGGGGGGCCCGCCACCCAGCATTTT.

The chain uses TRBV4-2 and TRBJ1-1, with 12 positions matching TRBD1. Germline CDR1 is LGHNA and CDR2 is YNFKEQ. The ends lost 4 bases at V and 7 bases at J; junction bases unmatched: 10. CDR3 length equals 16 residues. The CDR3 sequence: CASSPLPGQGAGEAFF. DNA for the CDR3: TGTGCCAGCAGCCCCCTACCGGGACAGGGGGCTGGTGAAGCTTTCTTT.

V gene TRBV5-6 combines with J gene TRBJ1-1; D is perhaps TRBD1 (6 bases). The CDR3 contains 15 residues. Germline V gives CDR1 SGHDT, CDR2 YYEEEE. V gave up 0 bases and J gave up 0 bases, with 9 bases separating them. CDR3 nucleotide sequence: TGTGCCAGCAGCTTGGGGACAGCTATGAACACTGAAGCTTTCTTT. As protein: CASSLGTAMNTEAFF.

The CDR3 DNA is TGTGCCAGCAGTTTAGGGACAGGCAAGTGCACCTTC. Translated, it gives CASSLGTGKCTF. The rearrangement joins TRBV12-3 or TRBV12-4 to TRBJ1-2; 7 nucleotides match TRBD1. The CDR3 is 12 residues long. V trimming: 1 base; J trimming: 13 bases; junction bases outside the gene matches: 6.

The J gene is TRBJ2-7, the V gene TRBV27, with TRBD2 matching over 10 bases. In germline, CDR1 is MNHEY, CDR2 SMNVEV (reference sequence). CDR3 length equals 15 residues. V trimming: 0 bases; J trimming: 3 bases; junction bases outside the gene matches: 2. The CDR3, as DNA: TGTGCCAGCAGTTTATCGAGCGGGGGGGACTACGAGCAGTACTTC. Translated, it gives CASSLSSGGDYEQYF.